The 28 T cell receptor beta chains presented below share a single source sample, sequenced in a study of T cell responses to AZD1222 COVID-19 vaccine. The table came from immunoSEQ multiplex PCR; TCRdb's copy has only in-frame clones and leaves some out. The sample yields 95,000 to 100,000 clones, about 87% seen once. The input for sequencing was peripheral blood, taken 28 days after the second AZD1222 dose. The receptors were sampled from an adult who received the AZD1222 COVID-19 vaccine.

To note about this clone: One junction end disagrees with the germline gene, perhaps due to a read error. The genes are TRBV10-3 and TRBJ2-6; a possible D gene is TRBD2 (6 bases). Germline CDR1 is ENHRY and CDR2 is SYGVKD. The CDR3 is 17 residues long. CDR3 sequence: CATSGGLRGSGANVLTF. DNA for the CDR3: TGTGCCACCAGTGGGGGGTTACGAGGTTCTGGGGCCAACGTCCTGACTTTC.

The J gene is TRBJ1-1, the V gene TRBV5-1, with D unresolved. From germline, CDR1 is SGHRS and CDR2 YFSETQ. The CDR3 is made up of 14 amino acids. V shed 4 bases and J shed 10 bases, with 20 bases lying between them. In DNA form, the CDR3 reads TGCGCCAGCAGCAACCCTCCGGACCCGAACAGAGCTTTCTTT. Residues: CASSNPPDPNRAFF. The whole variable domain, remainder taken from reference TRBV5-1 and TRBJ1-1, is KAGVTQTPRYLIKTRGQQVTLSCSPISGHRSVSWYQQTPGQGLQFLFEYFSETQRNKGNFPGRFSGRQFSNSRSEMNVSTLELGDSALYLCASSNPPDPNRAFFGQGTRLTVV.

This chain links TRBV19 with TRBJ1-5, with TRBD1 as a possible D gene (5 bases). The CDR3 covers 15 residues. V was trimmed by 6 bases and J by 5 bases, leaving 17 bases between them. The germline CDR1 and CDR2 sequences are LNHDA and SQIVND (reference sequence). The DNA of the CDR3 is TGTGCCAGTAGCGACCCGGGGCCCGGCGATCAGCCCCAGCATTTT. It translates to CASSDPGPGDQPQHF.

This sequence joins TRBV6-5 and TRBJ2-2; 12 nucleotides agree with TRBD2. The CDR3 is 15 residues long. Unmatched junction bases numbered 2, after V lost 6 bases and J lost 3 bases. From germline, CDR1 is MNHEY and CDR2 SVGAGI. The CDR3 sequence is CASSRLAGDTGELFF. CDR3 bases: TGTGCCAGCAGCCGACTAGCGGGGGACACCGGGGAGCTGTTTTTT.

The chain links TRBV7-2 to TRBJ2-3, with 9 bases that match TRBD2. The V gene's germline CDR1 is SGHTA and CDR2 FQGNSA. This CDR3 region has 18 residues. Trimming cost V 0 bases and J 2 bases; bases outside gene matches: 9. The DNA of the CDR3 is TGTGCCAGCAGCTTAGCCTCGGTAGCGGGGGCCATCACAGATACGCAGTATTTT. Residues: CASSLASVAGAITDTQYF.

The chain carries TRBV5-4 and TRBJ1-1; the D is unclear. From germline, CDR1 is SGHNT and CDR2 YYREEE (reference sequence). Between the trimmed V and J ends, which lost 0 bases and 1 base, there was a span of 10 bases. This CDR3 is 15 amino acids long. CDR3: CASSLGAGANTEAFF. The CDR3 DNA follows: TGTGCCAGCAGCTTGGGGGCGGGCGCGAACACTGAAGCTTTCTTT.

Points on this clone: Relative to the germline gene, one junction end is altered; a read error may explain this. The rearrangement joins TRBV20-1 to TRBJ2-5, with D maybe TRBD2 (5 bases). CDR3 size: 10 residues. Germline values: CDR1 DFQATT, CDR2 SNEGSKA (reference sequence). The CDR3 loop is CSARGETQYF. CDR3 nucleotides: TGCAGTGCGAGAGGGGAGACCCAGTACTTC.

The chain employs TRBV18 and TRBJ1-4; a possible D gene is TRBD1 (5 bases). Germline V gene sequence: CDR1 KGHSH, CDR2 LQKENI. The CDR3 has 13 amino acids. V was cut by 1 base and J by 5 bases, with 5 bases left in between. DNA of the CDR3: TGTGCCAGCTCACCACAGGGGAATGAAAAACTGTTTTTT. Translating gives CASSPQGNEKLFF.

The chain carries TRBV21-1 and TRBJ2-2. TRBV21-1 is listed as a pseudogene. The CDR3 consists of 14 residues. The CDR3 reads CARDVRGNTGELFF. In nucleotides, the CDR3 is TGTGCCAGGGACGTACGCGGGAACACCGGGGAGCTGTTTTTT.

This chain connects TRBV7-8 to TRBJ2-2; 10 nucleotides line up with TRBD2. Germline V gives CDR1 SGHVS, CDR2 FQNEAQ. Unmatched junction bases numbered 5, after V lost 5 bases and J lost 5 bases. The CDR3 has 15 residues. This CDR3 reads CASSRAGGPTGELFF. The DNA of the CDR3 is TGTGCCAGCAGCCGAGCGGGAGGGCCGACCGGGGAGCTGTTTTTT.

This clone was observed a handful of times. The V and J genes are TRBV7-2 and TRBJ1-4, with D uncertain. Germline lookup yields CDR1 SGHTA and CDR2 FQGNSA. Trimming shortened V by 6 bases and J by 7 bases, and 12 bases separated the two germline ends. This CDR3 has 13 residues. The CDR3 bases are TGTGCCAGCAGTTATGTATACGGTGAAAAACTGTTTTTT. Translating gives CASSYVYGEKLFF.

The chain links TRBV5-4 to TRBJ2-3; 12 bases fit TRBD2. The V segment lost 3 bases and the J segment 6 bases; nucleotides outside the gene matches: 5. Per the germline V gene, CDR1 is SGHNT and CDR2 is YYREEE (reference sequence). The CDR3 consists of 15 residues. CDR3 DNA: TGTGCCAGCAGCTCTTCTCTAGCGGGAGGGGATACGCAGTATTTT. The encoded protein is CASSSSLAGGDTQYF.

This chain's CDR3 is CAISYLAGNTEAFF. The CDR3 bases are TGTGCCATCAGCTACCTGGCCGGGAACACTGAAGCTTTCTTT. This sequence joins TRBV10-3 and TRBJ1-1; D unresolved. There are 14 residues in the CDR3. Germline CDR1 reads ENHRY; CDR2 reads SYGVKD. The germline V and J ends were trimmed by 6 bases and 1 base, with 12 bases remaining between them.

This clone was observed a single time. This chain uses TRBV3-1 (or the pseudogene TRBV3-2) with TRBJ2-2; D is uncertain. This CDR3 contains 14 residues. The V end was cut by 4 bases, the J end by 3 bases, with 9 bases between. Germline V gives CDR1 LGHDT, CDR2 YNNKEL (reference sequence). Written as DNA, the CDR3 is TGTGCCAGCAGCCGGTCCCAATACACCGGGGAGCTGTTTTTT. Translation: CASSRSQYTGELFF.

The rearrangement links TRBV5-1 to TRBJ1-6, with 8 nucleotides matching TRBD1. CDR3 length: 15 amino acids. V lost 0 bases, J lost 9 bases, and 5 bases stayed unmatched. Looked up from germline, CDR1 is SGHRS and CDR2 is YFSETQ. CDR3 sequence: CASSLGQGKGSPLHF. The CDR3 DNA reads as TGCGCCAGCAGCTTGGGACAGGGGAAGGGTTCACCCCTCCACTTT.

The CDR3 DNA reads TGCAGCGTTGAAGATAGCATCACCGGGGAGCTGTTTTTT. Encoded protein: CSVEDSITGELFF. The chain is built from TRBV29-1 and TRBJ2-2; no clear D. V dropped 0 bases and J dropped 4 bases, with 6 bases sitting between them. The CDR3 has 13 residues. Germline-derived CDR1 and CDR2 are SQVTM and ANQGSEA.

Only one count was recorded for this clone. The gene calls are TRBV9 and TRBJ1-2; 7 bases agree with TRBD1. The J segment lost 2 bases and the V segment lost 4 bases, leaving 8 bases of the junction unmatched. The germline V gene has CDR1 SGDLS and CDR2 YYNGEE. There are 15 residues in the CDR3. CDR3 protein: CASSIDGGQNYGYTF. In DNA, the CDR3 is TGTGCCAGCAGCATAGATGGGGGACAGAACTATGGCTACACCTTC.

The V and J genes are TRBV6-2 or TRBV6-3 and TRBJ2-3; 7 nucleotides align to TRBD2. The junction had 10 bases not matched to a gene; V was cut back by 4 bases and J by 0 bases. The CDR3 runs 17 residues. The germline gives CDR1 MNHEY, CDR2 SVGEGT. The CDR3 DNA follows: TGTGCCAGCAGTTTTTTGGCTAGCGGACGCAGCACAGATACGCAGTATTTT. Amino acids: CASSFLASGRSTDTQYF.

The V call is TRBV6-1, the J call TRBJ1-2; possible D gene TRBD1, 5 bases. Germline assignment: CDR1 MNHNS and CDR2 SASEGT. The CDR3 is made up of 14 amino acids. Trimming stripped 2 bases from V and 3 bases from J, with 10 bases between. The CDR3 DNA reads TGTGCCAGCAGTGAAACAGGAGGAGACTATGGCTACACCTTC. Translating it yields CASSETGGDYGYTF.

The chain joins TRBV6-5 to TRBJ1-2; maybe TRBD1 (6 bases). This CDR3 comprises 15 residues. The V gene's germline CDR1 is MNHEY and CDR2 SVGAGI. V shed 0 bases and J shed 2 bases, with 10 bases lying between them. CDR3 bases: TGTGCCAGCAGTTACTCCGCAGGGGACAACTATGGCTACACCTTC. It specifies CASSYSAGDNYGYTF.

The CDR3 DNA reads TGTGCCAGTAGCCCCTTGGGGGGCGAAGCTTTCTTT. This sequence encodes CASSPLGGEAFF. The gene calls are TRBV19 and TRBJ1-1, with D perhaps TRBD1 (6 bases). Germline V CDR1 and CDR2: LNHDA, SQIVND (reference sequence). V was pared by 6 bases and J by 8 bases, with 13 bases between. The length of the CDR3 is 12 residues.

V gene TRBV12-3 or TRBV12-4 combines with J gene TRBJ2-7; unclear D gene. CDR3 length equals 12 residues. V was trimmed by 1 base and J by 2 bases, leaving 3 bases between them. The CDR3 loop is CASSLVTYEQYF. CDR3 in DNA: TGTGCCAGCAGTTTAGTCACCTACGAGCAGTACTTC.

The rearrangement joins TRBV2 to TRBJ2-1, with 11 bases fitting TRBD2. The CDR3 is 14 amino acids. J lost 2 bases, V lost 8 bases, and 2 bases had no gene match. Germline V gene data show CDR1 as SNHLY and CDR2 as FYNNEI. The CDR3 sequence: CASGTSGPYNEQFF. The CDR3 coding sequence is TGTGCCAGCGGGACTAGCGGCCCCTACAATGAGCAGTTCTTC. Full variable domain (outside the CDR3, taken from reference TRBV2 and TRBJ2-1): EPEVTQTPSHQVTQMGQEVILRCVPISNHLYFYWYRQILGQKVEFLVSFYNNEISEKSEIFDDQFSVERPDGSNFTLKIRSTKLEDSAMYFCASGTSGPYNEQFFGPGTRLTVL.

J is TRBJ1-2 and V is TRBV5-1, with D uncertain. The CDR3 contains 14 residues. The V gene lost 0 bases and the J gene lost 5 bases, with 11 bases spanning the gap. Germline CDR1 and CDR2: SGHRS and YFSETQ. As DNA, the CDR3 is TGCGCCAGCAGCTTGGACGCGGGAAAGTATGGCTACACCTTC. This translates into CASSLDAGKYGYTF.

The chain joins TRBV4-2 to TRBJ2-7, with 7 positions matching TRBD2. Looked up from germline, CDR1 is LGHNA and CDR2 is YNFKEQ. The V gene end was trimmed by 0 bases and the J gene end by 7 bases; junction bases not matched to a gene: 9. This CDR3 spans 15 amino acids. The CDR3, as DNA: TGTGCCAGCAGCCAAGATAAGGTACGCGGGGGAGAGCAGTACTTC. Protein: CASSQDKVRGGEQYF.

The chain links TRBV2 to TRBJ1-3; maybe TRBD1 (5 bases). The V and J ends lost 4 bases and 4 bases respectively, with 8 bases between them. This CDR3 is built from 13 residues. Germline lookup yields CDR1 SNHLY and CDR2 FYNNEI. The CDR3 bases are TGTGCCAGCAGTGGAGGGGTCGGAAACACCATATATTTT. Its protein is CASSGGVGNTIYF.

The chain joins TRBV10-3 to TRBJ2-7; 10 nucleotides align to TRBD1. After removal of 5 bases from V and 6 bases from J, the junction contained 13 bases not matched to a gene. Germline CDR1 ENHRY, CDR2 SYGVKD. The CDR3 loop spans 16 amino acids. In DNA, the CDR3 is TGTGCCATCAGTCTAATGCCCGGGACAGGGGTCGGCGAGCAGTACTTC. Translated, it gives CAISLMPGTGVGEQYF.

This sequence joins TRBV5-1 and TRBJ1-1; D may be TRBD1 (6 bases). The V end was cut by 0 bases, the J end by 4 bases, with 7 bases between. Germline lookup yields CDR1 SGHRS and CDR2 YFSETQ. This CDR3 is built from 13 residues. The CDR3 DNA is TGCGCCAGCAGCTTGGCAGGGGTCACTGAAGCTTTCTTT. Translating gives CASSLAGVTEAFF.